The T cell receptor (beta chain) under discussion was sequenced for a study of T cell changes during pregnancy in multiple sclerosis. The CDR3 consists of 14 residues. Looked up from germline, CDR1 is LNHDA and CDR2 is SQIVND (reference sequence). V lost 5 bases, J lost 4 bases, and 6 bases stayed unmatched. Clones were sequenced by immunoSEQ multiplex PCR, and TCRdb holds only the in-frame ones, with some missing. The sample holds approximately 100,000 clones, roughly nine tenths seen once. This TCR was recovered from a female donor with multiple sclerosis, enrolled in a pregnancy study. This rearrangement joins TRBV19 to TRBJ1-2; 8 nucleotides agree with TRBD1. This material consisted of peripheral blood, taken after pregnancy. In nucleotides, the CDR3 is TGTGCCAGTAGTCGGACAGGGCAAGTCTATGGCTACACCTTC. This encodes CASSRTGQVYGYTF. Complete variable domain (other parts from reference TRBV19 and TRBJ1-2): DGGITQSPKYLFRKEGQNVTLSCEQNLNHDAMYWYRQDPGQGLRLIYYSQIVNDFQKGDIAEGYSVSREKKESFPLTVTSAQKNPTAFYLCASSRTGQVYGYTFGSGTRLTVV.